These 24 T cell receptor beta chains were all obtained from the same sample, sequenced in a study of T cell responses to AZD1222 COVID-19 vaccine. The assay was immunoSEQ multiplex PCR, and TCRdb's table has in-frame clones only and misses some. The table lists roughly 130,000 clones, 86% of them singletons. This material consisted of peripheral blood, taken on day 0 of AZD1222 vaccination. The receptors come from an adult in good health.

This chain joins TRBV4-3 and TRBJ2-3; 9 bases align to TRBD2. The CDR3 loop spans 15 amino acids. The germline gives CDR1 LGHNA, CDR2 YSLEER. J gave up 1 base and V 2 bases, and 1 base lay outside the gene matches. The CDR3 protein is CASSQRLAGTDTQYF. The CDR3 bases are TGCGCCAGCAGCCAAAGACTAGCGGGCACAGATACGCAGTATTTT.

The chain is built from TRBV7-9 and TRBJ1-2; the D is unclear. Germline V gives CDR1 SEHNR, CDR2 FQNEAQ (reference sequence). V was clipped by 3 bases and J by 1 base, with 6 bases between them. There are 13 residues in the CDR3. The CDR3 DNA reads TGTGCCAGCAGCTTTGTAGATAACTATGGCTACACCTTC. Encoded protein: CASSFVDNYGYTF.

This clone was found once. This chain uses TRBV5-1 with TRBJ1-2; tentative D call: TRBD1 (5 bases). The CDR3 has 13 residues. Germline V CDR1 and CDR2: SGHRS, YFSETQ. Trimming stripped 5 bases from V and 5 bases from J, with 13 bases between. CDR3 loop: CASSSTDQYGYTF. For the CDR3, the DNA is TGCGCCAGCAGTTCGACAGACCAGTATGGCTACACCTTC.

The V call is TRBV28, the J call TRBJ1-1; D call uncertain. The CDR3 covers 13 residues. Germline-derived CDR1 and CDR2 are MDHEN and SYDVKM. The V end lost 3 bases, the J end lost 5 bases, and 10 bases lay between the germline ends. For the CDR3, the DNA is TGTGCCAGCAGTTTTTTTGGGAATACTGAAGCTTTCTTT. Protein product: CASSFFGNTEAFF.

The chain recombines TRBV7-2 with TRBJ2-7; D gene unclear. Trimming cost V 3 bases and J 1 base, with 13 bases left between them. CDR3 length: 15 residues. The germline gives CDR1 SGHTA, CDR2 FQGNSA. The CDR3 region is CASSFSPSQSYEQYF. CDR3 coding DNA: TGTGCCAGCAGCTTCTCTCCCAGCCAGTCCTACGAGCAGTACTTC.

The chain employs TRBV4-3 and TRBJ1-4, with D unresolved. CDR1 LGHNA and CDR2 YSLEER come from the germline V gene. V was cut by 0 bases and J by 2 bases, with 10 bases left in between. The CDR3 sequence is 16 residues long. The CDR3 is CASSQDLGPTNEKLFF. In DNA, the CDR3 is TGCGCCAGCAGCCAAGATCTCGGGCCGACTAATGAAAAACTGTTTTTT.

The rearrangement joins TRBV7-5 to TRBJ2-1; the DNA was not used to check the table's D call, TRBD2. TRBV7-5 is an annotated pseudogene. This CDR3 region has 14 residues. CDR3 region: CVRGERGRYNEQFF. In DNA, the CDR3 is TGTGTCAGGGGAGAGCGGGGGAGATACAATGAGCAGTTCTTC.

The chain is built from TRBV27 and TRBJ1-1, with D hard to call. V lost 4 bases and J lost 1, with 13 bases in between. The CDR3 covers 15 residues. Germline V CDR1 and CDR2: MNHEY, SMNVEV (reference sequence). CDR3: CASSSRASPNTEAFF. For the CDR3, the DNA is TGTGCCAGCAGTTCAAGGGCGTCTCCGAACACTGAAGCTTTCTTT.

The chain carries TRBV9 and TRBJ1-4, with a tentative D call TRBD1 (6 bases). From germline, CDR1 is SGDLS and CDR2 YYNGEE. The CDR3 is 16 residues long. Trimming took 1 base from V and 8 from J, leaving 18 bases between them. The CDR3 protein is CASSVSSGRGREKLFF. In nucleotides, the CDR3 is TGTGCCAGCAGCGTAAGTTCGGGCAGGGGAAGAGAAAAACTGTTTTTT.

The rearrangement links TRBV7-2 to TRBJ1-2, with TRBD1 as a possible D gene (6 bases). The germline V gene has CDR1 SGHTA and CDR2 FQGNSA. CDR3 length equals 15 residues. V was trimmed by 1 base and J by 6 bases, leaving 15 bases between them. The CDR3 nucleotides read TGTGCCAGCAGCTTAGTGTCTTCCAGGGGTGATGGCTACACCTTC. Translated: CASSLVSSRGDGYTF.

The gene calls are TRBV19 and TRBJ2-7, with a weak D call TRBD1 (5 bases). The CDR3 has 17 amino acids. Trimming stripped 5 bases from V and 7 bases from J, with 27 bases between. Germline V gene data show CDR1 as LNHDA and CDR2 as SQIVND (reference sequence). The CDR3 nucleotides are TGTGCCAGTAGTCCATCCGGCCCTCGGGCAGGGCGTCGAGAGCAGTACTTC. Residues: CASSPSGPRAGRREQYF.

The rearrangement uses TRBV4-3 and TRBJ1-3; D gene uncertain. The germline gives CDR1 LGHNA, CDR2 YSLEER. This CDR3 is 16 amino acids long. Deletions cut 0 bases from V and 5 bases from J, with 14 bases between. DNA of the CDR3: TGCGCCAGCAGCCAAGATGGTACCGGACGCCGAAACACCATATATTTT. Protein: CASSQDGTGRRNTIYF.

V is TRBV2 and J is TRBJ2-2, with TRBD1 identical over 10 bases. Germline CDR1 SNHLY, CDR2 FYNNEI. The V and J ends lost 5 bases and 6 bases, in that order; junction bases with no gene match: 9. This CDR3 has 16 amino acids. CDR3 region: CASSNLPGTGAGELFF. CDR3 DNA sequence: TGTGCCAGCAGTAACCTTCCAGGGACAGGGGCCGGGGAGCTGTTTTTT.

In its sample, this clone was seen a few times. The chain uses TRBV12-3 or TRBV12-4 and TRBJ1-3; no reliable D call. The CDR3 runs to 11 residues. Trimming took off 6 bases at V and 5 bases at J, with 5 bases between the two ends. The CDR3 coding sequence is TGTGCCAGCAGCGCTAGAAACACCATATATTTT. Protein product: CASSARNTIYF.

This chain joins TRBV19 and TRBJ2-5; D is perhaps TRBD1 (5 bases). This CDR3 comprises 13 residues. Germline CDR1 and CDR2: LNHDA and SQIVND (reference sequence). V gave up 3 bases and J gave up 5 bases, with 10 bases separating them. In nucleotides, the CDR3 is TGTGCCAGTAGTATCCGACAGAGTGAGACCCAGTACTTC. This gives the protein CASSIRQSETQYF.

The V gene is TRBV5-3, the J gene TRBJ1-5; D remains unclear. TRBV5-3 falls under the ORF class, with uncertain function. Trimming stripped 8 bases from V and 4 bases from J, with 13 bases between. CDR3 size: 13 residues. CDR3 sequence (DNA): TGTGCCAGCTCCGGGCCGTTGAATCAGCCCCAGCATTTT. Its protein is CASSGPLNQPQHF.

CDR3 in amino acids: CATSNRAETYNSPLHF. CDR3 DNA sequence: TGTGCCACCTCTAACAGGGCGGAAACGTATAATTCACCCCTCCACTTT. The chain joins TRBV24-1 to TRBJ1-6, with D tentatively TRBD1 (6 bases). This CDR3 has 16 amino acids. The ends were cut back, 9 bases at V and 4 bases at J, with 18 bases in the middle. Per germline, CDR1 KGHDR and CDR2 SFDVKD.

J is TRBJ2-3 and V is TRBV24-1, with TRBD2 matching over 7 bases. CDR3 length: 15 amino acids. The germline V gene has CDR1 KGHDR and CDR2 SFDVKD. With V trimmed by 5 bases and J by 4 bases, 8 bases remained unmatched. CDR3 sequence: CATSASAGASDTQYF. The CDR3 nucleotides read TGTGCCACCAGTGCCTCCGCGGGAGCATCAGATACGCAGTATTTT.

This chain joins TRBV7-2 and TRBJ2-7, with D tentatively TRBD1 (5 bases). Germline V lookup: CDR1 SGHTA, CDR2 FQGNSA. Deletions cut 1 base from V and 3 bases from J, with 10 bases between. This CDR3 comprises 14 residues. This chain's CDR3 is CASSLGSQGYEQYF. CDR3 coding DNA: TGTGCCAGCAGCTTAGGATCTCAGGGCTACGAGCAGTACTTC.

The chain employs TRBV11-2 and TRBJ2-5, with TRBD1 matching over 9 bases. CDR3 length: 15 amino acids. Germline CDR1 is SGHAT and CDR2 is FQNNGV. The J segment lost 1 base and the V segment lost 7 bases, leaving 7 bases of the junction unmatched. DNA for the CDR3: TGTGCCAGCACCCCGACAGGGGGAATCCAAGAGACCCAGTACTTC. This encodes CASTPTGGIQETQYF.

The CDR3 loop reads CSVEDWTGENYGYTF. The CDR3 nucleotides read TGCAGCGTTGAAGATTGGACAGGGGAGAACTATGGCTACACCTTC. The V call is TRBV29-1, the J call TRBJ1-2; 9 bases line up with TRBD1. V dropped 0 bases and J dropped 2; count of bases not matched to a gene: 4. The CDR3 totals 15 residues. The V gene's germline CDR1 is SQVTM and CDR2 ANQGSEA.

This clone has only one observation. The chain links TRBV7-3 to TRBJ2-1, with 12 bases that match TRBD2. V gave up 2 bases and J gave up 6 bases; unmatched junction bases: 2. This CDR3 is built from 15 residues. The germline CDR1 and CDR2 sequences are SGHTA and FQGTGA. CDR3 region: CASSLRLAGVNEQFF. As DNA, the CDR3 is TGTGCCAGCAGCTTACGACTAGCGGGAGTCAATGAGCAGTTCTTC.

The chain employs TRBV24-1 and TRBJ1-1; 7 bases fit TRBD1. CDR3 size: 12 residues. V lost 10 bases, J lost 3 bases, and 4 bases stayed unmatched. The germline V gene encodes CDR1 KGHDR and CDR2 SFDVKD. The chain's CDR3 is CATTGEDTEAFF. CDR3 nucleotides: TGTGCCACTACAGGGGAGGACACTGAAGCTTTCTTT.

This chain connects TRBV19 to TRBJ2-6; D is perhaps TRBD1 (6 bases). V dropped 3 bases and J dropped 1 base, with 22 bases sitting between them. CDR1 LNHDA and CDR2 SQIVND come from the germline V gene (reference sequence). There are 20 residues in the CDR3. This CDR3 reads CASSMYGVGGTGSGANVLTF. The CDR3 DNA follows: TGTGCCAGTAGTATGTACGGGGTAGGAGGCACAGGGTCTGGGGCCAACGTCCTGACTTTC.